This passage covers 14 T cell receptor beta chains from one sample sequenced in a study of CXCR3-negative and CXCR3-positive naive CD8 T cells. UMI-tagged TRB cDNA libraries were built via 5' RACE. Following a re-call of the 5' RACE reads, TCRdb has one entry per CDR3 protein and lacks DNA. The table lists roughly 100,000 distinct CDR3 sequences, with approximately 1% in the top ten. The sample taken for sequencing was naive CXCR3- CD8+ T cells from blood. The subset was: CD45RO-CCR7+CD27+CD95- naive CD8+ T cells lacking CXCR3 (TNR3-). The origin of the receptors is a human donor in good health. Some clones in this sample may be carry-over from other donors' samples.

The chain combines TRBV10-3 with TRBJ1-4; TCRdb gives TRBD1 as the D gene, but with no DNA this cannot be confirmed. The length of the CDR3 is 15 residues. Per germline, CDR1 ENHRY and CDR2 SYGVKD. The CDR3 is CAIRDRDTENEKLFF.

The rearrangement joins TRBV29-1 to TRBJ1-2. This CDR3 spans 11 amino acids. Germline loops: CDR1 SQVTM, CDR2 ANQGSEA. This CDR3 reads CSVQGPYGYTF.

The chain links TRBV6-5 to TRBJ2-1. The length of the CDR3 is 14 residues. Germline V gene data show CDR1 as MNHEY and CDR2 as SVGAGI. The CDR3 protein is CASSLDSSYNEQFF.

The genes are TRBV6-2 or TRBV6-3 and TRBJ2-2; TCRdb's D gene call, TRBD1, goes unchecked for lack of DNA. Germline-derived CDR1 and CDR2 are MNHEY and SVGEGT. The CDR3 runs 16 residues. The chain's CDR3 is CASSSMDRGDTGELFF.

CDR3 region: CASSWTGTSHEQYF. The V call is TRBV5-1, the J call TRBJ2-7; TCRdb outputs TRBD1, but without DNA this stays unchecked. The germline V gene has CDR1 SGHRS and CDR2 YFSETQ. The CDR3 totals 14 residues.

The CDR3 loop reads CSARDPVAESTEAFF. The chain employs TRBV20-1 and TRBJ1-1; TCRdb's D call of TRBD1 is untestable without DNA. CDR1 is DFQATT and CDR2 is SNEGSKA in the germline V gene (reference sequence). This CDR3 region has 15 residues.

The chain joins TRBV7-2 to TRBJ2-7; absent DNA, TCRdb's TRBD2 call cannot be checked. Germline lookup yields CDR1 SGHTA and CDR2 FQGNSA. CDR3 length: 16 amino acids. The CDR3 spells CASSLSLSGGTYEQYF.

V is TRBV15 and J is TRBJ2-5; there is no DNA to check the TCRdb D call of TRBD1. The CDR3 runs 12 residues. Germline lookup yields CDR1 LNHNV and CDR2 YYDKDF (reference sequence). Here the CDR3 reads CATSIGTAIQYF.

V gene TRBV10-3 combines with J gene TRBJ1-1; checking the TCRdb D call of TRBD1 is not possible without DNA. CDR3 length: 15 residues. Germline CDR1 ENHRY, CDR2 SYGVKD. CDR3 sequence: CAIRGRMDRATEAFF.

The rearrangement links TRBV4-3 to TRBJ2-7. This CDR3 is 15 amino acids long. The germline V gene has CDR1 LGHNA and CDR2 YSLEER. Here the CDR3 reads CASSHTQASSYEQYF.

The chain carries TRBV29-1 and TRBJ2-3. The CDR3 is 12 residues long. CDR1 SQVTM and CDR2 ANQGSEA come from the germline V gene. The CDR3 sequence: CSVEIGTDTQYF.

The rearrangement uses TRBV13 and TRBJ1-5; with no DNA, the TCRdb D assignment of TRBD1 cannot be verified. CDR3 length: 16 amino acids. CDR1 is PRHDT and CDR2 is FYEKMQ in the germline V gene (reference sequence). The CDR3 sequence is CASSQTPQVPRRAQHF.

This chain uses TRBV7-3 with TRBJ2-2. CDR1 is SGHTA, CDR2 FQGTGA, per germline. The CDR3 is 13 amino acids. CDR3 loop: CASSLTRYGELFF.

The chain couples TRBV19 to TRBJ2-5; TCRdb names TRBD1, which stays unverified in the absence of DNA. The CDR3 sequence is 14 residues long. Germline values: CDR1 LNHDA, CDR2 SQIVND (reference sequence). The CDR3 sequence: CASSPSPAGETQYF.